This TCR beta chain was captured by sequencing in a study of CD8 T cells in Susac syndrome (dated by TCRdb to between 2019 and 2020). For context, the study as a whole: The study used repertoire sequencing to test whether antigen drove CD8+ T cell activation and differentiation in Susac syndrome. Clonality of the CD8+ T cell repertoire was compared between 11 to 12 healthy donors, approximately 14 Susac syndrome patients and 15 or so multiple sclerosis patients. Results the study describes overall, beyond this receptor: The study acknowledged that relatively few individuals were included in the TCR sequencing and HLA analysis.

Peripheral blood CD8+ and CD4+ T cells from healthy donors, Susac syndrome patients and multiple sclerosis patients were profiled by high-throughput TCR beta sequencing. Treatment-naive patients with stable or active relapsing-remitting disease fulfilling revised McDonald criteria were used as multiple sclerosis controls. Bulk CD8+ and CD4+ T cells were purified magnetically by negative isolation, whereas CD8+ TEMRA cells were enriched by FACS. Blood was collected in EDTA tubes and processed within 24 hours, with PBMCs isolated through density gradient centrifugation. PBMCs intended for TCR sequencing were cryopreserved in liquid nitrogen and were subsequently thawed in a 37 degrees C water bath. A purity of at least 90% was achieved for sorted or isolated CD4+, CD8+ and CD8+ TEMRA cells. RNA was extracted with the RNeasy kit and about 0.45 to 1 ug was reverse transcribed using random hexamers. The immunoSEQ multiplex PCR assay, which covers 54 Vbeta and 13 Jbeta segments, was used to amplify TCR beta CDR3 regions. To correct PCR amplification bias, a synthetic template baseline was used for both primer optimization and computational correction. The original methods were these. Reads were annotated to V, D and J genes per IMGT and analyzed with immunoSEQ Analyzer, keeping only productive sequences. Clonality was computed as one minus Shannon entropy normalized by log2 of the number of productive unique sequences. Public and private clones were assessed among the 100 most prevalent clones of each patient and control. Susac-specific clones were defined as absent from healthy and MS cohorts, approximately 1,000 published viral clones and other ImmuneACCESS disease sequences. The public sequencing data were trimmed at Q25 with fastp and processed into clonotypes with MiXCR by TCRdb, which kept only in-frame beta chains. Duplicate CDR3 protein sequences are folded into a single record with the most common DNA and genes. Clone size and V and J calls follow TCRdb, not the original study. In all, the sample holds fewer than 350,000 distinct CDR3 sequences, and over 75% of those were seen once. The ten largest clones capture 0.21% of the sample.

Of note for this clonotype: Its antigen is not yet known. Base qualities are not provided; no much larger clone lies one nucleotide away.

V was cut back by 0 bases and J by 4 bases, leaving a gap of 15 bases between them. Based on the germline V gene, the CDR1 and CDR2 sequences are LGHNA and YSLEER. The CDR3 has 16 amino acids, counting the end cysteine and phenylalanine. The CDR3 DNA has 48 bases and is translated from base 1. The sample taken for sequencing was CD8+ T cells from PBMCs. The sequence links TRBV4-3 to TRBJ1-2; the D gene is unclear. This receptor was identified in a human donor with multiple sclerosis. The DNA sequence is given as TGCGCCAGCAGCCAAGATTCCGGTTTGGCCGGCTATGGCTACACCTTC. It codes for CASSQDSGLAGYGYTF.